The rows below give T cell receptor beta chains drawn from one sample of a study of blood T cell repertoires in COVID-19. Profiling relied on immunoSEQ multiplex PCR, and the TCRdb table lists in-frame clones only, not all of them. Of 150,000 or so clones in the sample, approximately 91% are singletons; the top ten hold about 2.3%. Sequenced input: peripheral blood. The receptors here all came from a human donor in a cohort sampled during active COVID-19. The CDR3 runs from the conserved cysteine through the conserved F or W. A D gene is named only where the DNA matches it firmly. Where a row states a size, it is once, few, many or the class of an expanded clone; other rows omit it.

J | D | size | V | CDR3 | DNA
TRBJ2-7 | TRBD2 | few | TRBV11-2 | CASSLGLAGGGYEQYF | TGTGCCAGCAGCTTAGGACTAGCGGGAGGGGGTTACGAGCAGTACTTC
TRBJ1-6 | TRBD1 | . | TRBV30 | CAWSASGTVFNSPLHF | TGTGCCTGGAGCGCCTCTGGGACAGTATTTAATTCACCCCTCCACTTT
TRBJ1-5 | . | . | TRBV27 | CASSLRGDQPQHF | TGTGCCAGCAGTCTCAGGGGAGATCAGCCCCAGCATTTT
TRBJ1-1 | . | . | TRBV3-1/TRBV3-2 | CASSFGAADTEAFF | TGTGCCAGCAGCTTCGGAGCGGCGGACACTGAAGCTTTCTTT
TRBJ1-5 | . | . | TRBV6-6 | CASSPLDRLQPQHF | TGTGCCAGCAGTCCACTAGACAGGTTGCAGCCCCAGCATTTT
TRBJ1-1 | . | . | TRBV6-6 | CASSSGFMNTEAFF | TGTGCCAGCAGTTCAGGGTTCATGAACACTGAAGCTTTCTTT
TRBJ1-3 | . | . | TRBV4-1 | CASSQPTRSSSGNTIYF | TGCGCCAGCAGCCAACCAACCCGGAGCAGCTCTGGAAACACCATATATTTT
TRBJ2-2 | . | . | TRBV25-1 | CASSSGVRGTGELFF | TGTGCCAGCAGTTCAGGGGTCCGAGGCACCGGGGAGCTGTTTTTT
TRBJ2-7 | TRBD2 | . | TRBV15 | CATSRDHSGKGYEQYF | TGTGCCACCAGCAGAGATCATAGCGGGAAGGGGTACGAGCAGTACTTC
TRBJ2-1 | TRBD1 | . | TRBV18 | CASSGTGAHNEQFF | TGTGCCAGCTCAGGGACAGGGGCCCACAATGAGCAGTTCTTC
TRBJ2-1 | . | . | TRBV11-2 | CASSLNEQFF | TGTGCCAGCAGCCTAAATGAGCAGTTCTTC
TRBJ1-1 | . | once | TRBV30 | CAWSIPRPGQNTEAFF | TGTGCCTGGAGTATCCCTCGACCGGGACAAAACACTGAAGCTTTCTTT
TRBJ2-5 | . | . | TRBV7-9 | CASSPLETQYF | TGTGCCAGCAGCCCCCTGGAGACCCAGTACTTC
TRBJ1-1 | . | . | TRBV2 | CASSEGEGDTEAFF | TGTGCCAGCAGTGAAGGGGAGGGGGACACTGAAGCTTTCTTT
TRBJ1-4 | TRBD1 | . | TRBV5-6 | CASSFDRGPTNEKLFF | TGTGCCAGCAGCTTTGACAGGGGACCAACTAATGAAAAACTGTTTTTT
TRBJ1-6 | . | . | TRBV7-2 | CASSLETGTLHF | TGTGCCAGCAGCTTAGAAACAGGGACCCTCCACTTT
TRBJ2-3 | . | . | TRBV21-1 | CASSKALEKGQGASDTQYF | TGTGCCAGCAGCAAAGCGCTGGAGAAGGGACAGGGGGCCTCAGATACGCAGTATTTT
TRBJ2-7 | . | . | TRBV15 | CATSRDPPRGRYEQYF | TGTGCCACCAGCAGAGACCCCCCCAGGGGTAGGTACGAGCAGTACTTC
TRBJ1-6 | . | . | TRBV6-5 | CASRRSSYNSPLHF | TGTGCCAGCAGGCGATCGTCCTATAATTCACCCCTCCACTTT
TRBJ2-5 | . | . | TRBV7-2 | CASSFSGNQETQYF | TGTGCCAGCAGCTTTTCAGGGAACCAAGAGACCCAGTACTTC
TRBJ2-1 | . | . | TRBV4-2 | CASSQTPSVTYNEQFF | TGTGCCAGCAGCCAAACTCCTAGCGTAACCTACAATGAGCAGTTCTTC
TRBJ2-7 | . | . | TRBV5-1 | CASSLAGSATAAYEQYF | TGCGCCAGCAGCTTGGCCGGTTCGGCGACAGCCGCCTACGAGCAGTACTTC
TRBJ2-7 | TRBD1 | . | TRBV15 | CATSRDFDRGNEQYF | TGTGCCACCAGCAGAGATTTTGACAGGGGGAACGAGCAGTACTTC
TRBJ1-2 | . | . | TRBV9 | CASSGQGNYGYTF | TGTGCCAGCAGTGGGCAGGGTAACTATGGCTACACCTTC
TRBJ2-5 | TRBD2 | . | TRBV7-2 | CASSPRTSGGQETQYF | TGTGCCAGCAGCCCACGGACTAGCGGGGGGCAAGAGACCCAGTACTTC
TRBJ2-1 | TRBD2 | . | TRBV19 | CASSIGRGKQFF | TGTGCCAGTAGTATAGGGCGGGGGAAGCAGTTCTTC
TRBJ2-2 | TRBD2 | . | TRBV19 | CASSITGLAGGTGELFF | TGTGCCAGTAGTATAACAGGACTAGCGGGAGGGACCGGGGAGCTGTTTTTT
TRBJ2-2 | TRBD2 | . | TRBV6-2/TRBV6-3 | CASSDSGGAIGELFF | TGTGCCAGCAGTGATAGCGGGGGGGCTATCGGGGAGCTGTTTTTT
TRBJ2-1 | TRBD2 | . | TRBV7-9 | CASSLGPTTSLNSYNEQFF | TGTGCCAGCAGCTTGGGTCCAACGACTAGCCTCAACTCCTACAATGAGCAGTTCTTC
TRBJ2-5 | TRBD1 | . | TRBV7-2 | CASSLAGGGETQYF | TGTGCCAGCAGCTTAGCAGGGGGCGGGGAGACCCAGTACTTC
TRBJ1-2 | . | . | TRBV9 | CASSSPPGSYGYTF | TGTGCCAGCAGCTCGCCCCCGGGGTCCTATGGCTACACCTTC
TRBJ2-5 | . | . | TRBV18 | CASSPDFQETQYF | TGTGCCAGCTCACCGGACTTCCAAGAGACCCAGTACTTC
TRBJ1-3 | . | . | TRBV7-8 | CASSLGTVYSGNTIYF | TGTGCCAGCAGCTTAGGGACAGTATACTCTGGAAACACCATATATTTT
TRBJ1-1 | . | . | TRBV29-1 | CSVSKGDRFTEAFF | TGCAGCGTTTCGAAGGGTGACAGATTTACTGAAGCTTTCTTT
TRBJ2-1 | TRBD2 | . | TRBV6-2/TRBV6-3 | CASSYPGGEQFF | TGTGCCAGCAGTTACCCGGGGGGTGAGCAGTTCTTC
TRBJ2-1 | . | . | TRBV28 | CASSRQSYNEQFF | TGTGCCAGCAGTCGACAGAGCTACAATGAGCAGTTCTTC
TRBJ2-5 | TRBD1 | . | TRBV7-9 | CASARTGGVETQYF | TGTGCCAGCGCCCGGACAGGGGGCGTGGAGACCCAGTACTTC
TRBJ1-4 | . | . | TRBV14 | CASSQGFGGGEKLFF | TGTGCCAGCAGCCAAGGATTCGGGGGAGGTGAAAAACTGTTTTTT
TRBJ2-5 | TRBD2 | . | TRBV6-4 | CASSELAGGQETQYF | TGTGCCAGCAGTGAACTAGCGGGAGGCCAAGAGACCCAGTACTTC
TRBJ1-1 | . | . | TRBV30 | CAWSLQGWAEAFF | TGTGCCTGGTCGTTACAGGGTTGGGCTGAAGCTTTCTTT
TRBJ2-6 | TRBD1 | . | TRBV29-1 | CSVGQGPGANVLTF | TGCAGCGTTGGACAGGGCCCTGGGGCCAACGTCCTGACTTTC
TRBJ2-1 | . | . | TRBV7-2 | CASSLGQPAGNEQFF | TGTGCCAGCAGCTTGGGACAGCCCGCGGGAAATGAGCAGTTCTTC
TRBJ2-5 | . | . | TRBV4-2 | CASSYTGFQETQYF | TGTGCCAGCAGCTATACAGGTTTCCAAGAGACCCAGTACTTC
TRBJ2-7 | TRBD1 | . | TRBV19 | CASSTGTGDSYEQYF | TGTGCCAGTAGCACCGGGACAGGGGACTCCTACGAGCAGTACTTC
TRBJ1-1 | . | once | TRBV6-5 | CASSWTANTEAFF | TGTGCCAGCAGTTGGACAGCGAACACTGAAGCTTTCTTT
TRBJ2-1 | TRBD1 | . | TRBV30 | CAWIGDRGFKQFF | TGTGCCTGGATTGGGGACAGGGGCTTTAAGCAGTTCTTC
TRBJ2-2 | TRBD2 | . | TRBV6-2/TRBV6-3 | CASSRLAVGELFF | TGTGCCAGCAGTAGACTAGCCGTCGGGGAGCTGTTTTTT
TRBJ1-2 | . | . | TRBV27 | CASSSREGQGTRYGYTF | TGTGCCAGCAGTTCCCGGGAAGGGCAGGGGACGAGGTATGGCTACACCTTC
TRBJ1-1 | . | . | TRBV14 | CASSPPLGEAFF | TGTGCCAGCAGCCCGCCCCTCGGTGAAGCTTTCTTT
TRBJ2-7 | TRBD1 | . | TRBV14 | CASSQGGQGYYEQYF | TGTGCCAGCAGCCAAGGGGGACAGGGGTACTACGAGCAGTACTTC
TRBJ1-5 | TRBD1 | . | TRBV9 | CASSIVSPGQNSNQPQHF | TGTGCCAGCAGCATTGTATCGCCGGGACAGAATAGCAATCAGCCCCAGCATTTT
TRBJ2-7 | TRBD1 | once | TRBV14 | CASSQGRGGRTYAYEQYF | TGTGCCAGCAGCCAAGGAAGAGGGGGCCGAACGTACGCCTACGAGCAGTACTTC
TRBJ1-5 | . | . | TRBV28 | CASSSIKPQHF | TGTGCCAGCAGTTCAATCAAGCCCCAGCATTTT
TRBJ2-2 | TRBD1 | . | TRBV4-1 | CASSPRQGAFYGELFF | TGCGCCAGCAGCCCCAGACAGGGGGCGTTTTACGGGGAGCTGTTTTTT
TRBJ2-1 | TRBD2 | . | TRBV4-3 | CASSQGGTRASYNEQFF | TGCGCCAGCAGCCAGGGAGGGACTAGGGCCTCTTACAATGAGCAGTTCTTC
TRBJ2-2 | . | . | TRBV19 | CASSTQGSNGELFF | TGTGCCAGTAGTACACAGGGTAGTAACGGGGAGCTGTTTTTT
TRBJ2-7 | TRBD2 | few | TRBV10-3 | CAISEGTSGYEQYF | TGTGCCATCAGTGAAGGGACTAGCGGCTACGAGCAGTACTTC
TRBJ1-1 | . | . | TRBV9 | CASSTNTGPDTEAFF | TGTGCCAGCAGCACCAACACAGGGCCTGACACTGAAGCTTTCTTT
TRBJ2-2 | . | . | TRBV6-4 | CASSDESQYRLRGGKNTGELFF | TGTGCCAGCAGTGACGAATCCCAGTACCGCCTAAGGGGGGGGAAGAACACCGGGGAGCTGTTTTTT
TRBJ1-1 | . | . | TRBV28 | CASSFRGTASEAFF | TGTGCCAGCAGTTTTCGCGGGACGGCGTCGGAAGCTTTCTTT